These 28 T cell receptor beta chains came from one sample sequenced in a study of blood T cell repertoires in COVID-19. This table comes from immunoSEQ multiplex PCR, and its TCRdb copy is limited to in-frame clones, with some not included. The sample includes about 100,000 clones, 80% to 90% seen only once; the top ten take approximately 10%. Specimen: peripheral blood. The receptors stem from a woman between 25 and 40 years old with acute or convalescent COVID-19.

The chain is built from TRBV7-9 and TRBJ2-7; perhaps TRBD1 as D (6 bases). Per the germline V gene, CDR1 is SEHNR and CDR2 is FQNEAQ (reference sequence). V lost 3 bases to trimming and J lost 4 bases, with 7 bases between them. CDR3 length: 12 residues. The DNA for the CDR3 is TGTGCCAGCAGCTTTGGACAGTACGAGCAGTACTTC. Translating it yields CASSFGQYEQYF.

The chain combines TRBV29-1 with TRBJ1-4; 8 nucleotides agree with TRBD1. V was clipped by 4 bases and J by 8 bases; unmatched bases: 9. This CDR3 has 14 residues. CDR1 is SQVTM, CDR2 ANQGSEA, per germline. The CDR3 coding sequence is TGCAGCGTTGTAGGACAGGGAAGTTCGGAAAAACTGTTTTTT. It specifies CSVVGQGSSEKLFF.

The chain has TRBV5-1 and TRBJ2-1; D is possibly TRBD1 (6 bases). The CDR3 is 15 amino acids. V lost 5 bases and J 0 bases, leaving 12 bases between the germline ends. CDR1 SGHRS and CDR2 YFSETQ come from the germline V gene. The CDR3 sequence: CASSQTGSSYNEQFF. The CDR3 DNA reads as TGCGCCAGCAGTCAAACAGGGAGCTCCTACAATGAGCAGTTCTTC.

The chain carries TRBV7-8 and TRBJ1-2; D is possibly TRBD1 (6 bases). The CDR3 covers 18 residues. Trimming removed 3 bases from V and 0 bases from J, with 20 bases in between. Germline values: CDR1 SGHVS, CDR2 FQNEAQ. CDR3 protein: CASSLLGTPLPSNYGYTF. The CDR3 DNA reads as TGTGCCAGCAGCTTGCTGGGGACACCCCTACCCTCTAACTATGGCTACACCTTC.

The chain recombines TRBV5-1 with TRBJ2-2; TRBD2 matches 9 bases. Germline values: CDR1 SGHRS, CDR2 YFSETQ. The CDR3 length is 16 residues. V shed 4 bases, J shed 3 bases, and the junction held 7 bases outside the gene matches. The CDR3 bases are TGCGCCAGCAGCCCGCTAGCGGGGAGCCACACCGGGGAGCTGTTTTTT. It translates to CASSPLAGSHTGELFF.

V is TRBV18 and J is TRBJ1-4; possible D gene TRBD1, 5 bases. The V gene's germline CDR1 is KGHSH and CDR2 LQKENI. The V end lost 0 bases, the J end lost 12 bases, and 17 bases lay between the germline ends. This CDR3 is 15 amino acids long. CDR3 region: CASSPPGGPVVELFF. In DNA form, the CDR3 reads TGTGCCAGCTCACCACCGGGGGGACCTGTTGTGGAACTGTTTTTT.

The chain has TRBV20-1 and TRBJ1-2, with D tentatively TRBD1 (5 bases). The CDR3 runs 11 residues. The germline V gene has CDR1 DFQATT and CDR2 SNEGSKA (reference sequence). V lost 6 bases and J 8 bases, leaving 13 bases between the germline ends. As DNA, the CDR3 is TGCAGTGCGCCCCTTAGGGGAGGCTACACCTTC. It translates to CSAPLRGGYTF.

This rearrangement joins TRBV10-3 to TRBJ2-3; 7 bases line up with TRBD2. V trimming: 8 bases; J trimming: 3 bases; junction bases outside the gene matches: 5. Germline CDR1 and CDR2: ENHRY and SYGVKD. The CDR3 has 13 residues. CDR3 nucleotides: TGTGCCATCGGGGAGGGCAGAACAGATACGCAGTATTTT. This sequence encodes CAIGEGRTDTQYF.

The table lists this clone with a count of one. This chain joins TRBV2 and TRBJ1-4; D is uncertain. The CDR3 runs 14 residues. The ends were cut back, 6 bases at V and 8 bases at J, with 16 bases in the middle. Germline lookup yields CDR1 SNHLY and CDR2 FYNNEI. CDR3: CASRINTESEKLFF. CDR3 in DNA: TGTGCCAGCAGAATCAACACGGAGTCGGAAAAACTGTTTTTT.

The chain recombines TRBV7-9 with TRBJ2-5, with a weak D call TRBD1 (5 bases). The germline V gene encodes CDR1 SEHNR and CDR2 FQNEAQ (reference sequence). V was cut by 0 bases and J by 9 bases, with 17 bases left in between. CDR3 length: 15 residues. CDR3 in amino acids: CASSLAGRGLVAQYF. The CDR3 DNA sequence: TGTGCCAGCAGCTTAGCGGGGCGCGGCTTAGTGGCCCAGTACTTC. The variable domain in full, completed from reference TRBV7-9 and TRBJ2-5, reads DTGVSQNPRHKITKRGQNVTFRCDPISEHNRLYWYRQTLGQGPEFLTYFQNEAQLEKSRLLSDRFSAERPKGSFSTLEIQRTEQGDSAMYLCASSLAGRGLVAQYFGPGTRLLVL.

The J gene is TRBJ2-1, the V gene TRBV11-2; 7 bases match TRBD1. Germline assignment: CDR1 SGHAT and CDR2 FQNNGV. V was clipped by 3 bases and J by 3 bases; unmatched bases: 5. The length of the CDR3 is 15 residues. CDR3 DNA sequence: TGTGCCAGCAGCTTCGGACAGGAACGCTACAATGAGCAGTTCTTC. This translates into CASSFGQERYNEQFF.

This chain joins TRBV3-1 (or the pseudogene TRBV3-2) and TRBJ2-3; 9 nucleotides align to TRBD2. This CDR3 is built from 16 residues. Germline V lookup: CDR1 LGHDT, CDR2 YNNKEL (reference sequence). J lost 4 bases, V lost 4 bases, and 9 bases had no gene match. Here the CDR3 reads CASSPDAGGRADTQYF. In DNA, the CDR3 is TGTGCCAGCAGCCCTGACGCGGGGGGGCGGGCAGATACGCAGTATTTT.

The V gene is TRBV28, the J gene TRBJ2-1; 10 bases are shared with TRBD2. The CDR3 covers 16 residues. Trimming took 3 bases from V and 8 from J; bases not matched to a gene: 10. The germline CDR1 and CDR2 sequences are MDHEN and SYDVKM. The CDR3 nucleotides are TGTGCCAGCAGTTTGCCTCCAGCGGGGGGGCTCTATGAGCAGTTCTTC. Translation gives CASSLPPAGGLYEQFF.

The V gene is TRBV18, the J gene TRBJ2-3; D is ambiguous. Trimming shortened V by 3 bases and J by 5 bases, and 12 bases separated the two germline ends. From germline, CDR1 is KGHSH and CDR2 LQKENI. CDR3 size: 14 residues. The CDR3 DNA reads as TGTGCCAGCTCACCGTCTCGGGTCGGAGATACGCAGTATTTT. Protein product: CASSPSRVGDTQYF.

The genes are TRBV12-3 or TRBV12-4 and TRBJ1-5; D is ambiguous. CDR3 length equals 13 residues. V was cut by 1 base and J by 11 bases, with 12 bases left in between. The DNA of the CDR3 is TGTGCCAGCAGTTTAGACGAAACGGGTGCCCAGCATTTT. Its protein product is CASSLDETGAQHF.

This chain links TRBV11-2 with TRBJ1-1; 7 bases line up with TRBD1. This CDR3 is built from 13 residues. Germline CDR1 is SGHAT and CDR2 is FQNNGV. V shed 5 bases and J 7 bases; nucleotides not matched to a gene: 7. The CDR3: CASSLGTADEAFF. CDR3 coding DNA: TGTGCCAGCAGCCTAGGGACAGCAGATGAAGCTTTCTTT.

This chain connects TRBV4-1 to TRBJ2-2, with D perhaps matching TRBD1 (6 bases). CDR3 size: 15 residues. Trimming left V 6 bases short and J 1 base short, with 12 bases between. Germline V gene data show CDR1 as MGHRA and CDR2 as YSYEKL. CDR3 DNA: TGCGCCAGCAGACGGGAACAGGGGAACACCGGGGAGCTGTTTTTT. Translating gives CASRREQGNTGELFF.

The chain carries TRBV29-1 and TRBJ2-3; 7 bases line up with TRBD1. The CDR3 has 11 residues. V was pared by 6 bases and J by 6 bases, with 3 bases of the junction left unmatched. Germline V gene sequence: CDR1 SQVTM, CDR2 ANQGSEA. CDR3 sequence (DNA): TGCAGCGTGCCACAGGGGGATACGCAGTATTTT. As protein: CSVPQGDTQYF.

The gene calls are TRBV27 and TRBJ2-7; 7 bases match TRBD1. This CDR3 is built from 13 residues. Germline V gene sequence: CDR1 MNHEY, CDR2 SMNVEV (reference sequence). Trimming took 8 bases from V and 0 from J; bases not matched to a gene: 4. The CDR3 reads CASGRQGSYEQYF. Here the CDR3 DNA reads TGTGCCAGCGGAAGACAGGGCTCCTACGAGCAGTACTTC.

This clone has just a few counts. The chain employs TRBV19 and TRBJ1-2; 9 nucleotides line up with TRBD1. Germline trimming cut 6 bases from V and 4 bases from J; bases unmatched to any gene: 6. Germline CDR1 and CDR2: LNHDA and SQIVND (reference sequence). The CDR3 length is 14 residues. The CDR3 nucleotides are TGTGCCAGTAGGGACAGGGGTCGGAGCTATGGCTACACCTTC. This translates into CASRDRGRSYGYTF.

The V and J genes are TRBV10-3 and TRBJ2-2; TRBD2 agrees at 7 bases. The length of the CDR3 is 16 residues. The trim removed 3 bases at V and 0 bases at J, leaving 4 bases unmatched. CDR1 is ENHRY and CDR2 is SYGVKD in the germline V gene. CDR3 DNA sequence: TGTGCCATCAGTGAACCGGGGGGTTCGAACACCGGGGAGCTGTTTTTT. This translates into CAISEPGGSNTGELFF.

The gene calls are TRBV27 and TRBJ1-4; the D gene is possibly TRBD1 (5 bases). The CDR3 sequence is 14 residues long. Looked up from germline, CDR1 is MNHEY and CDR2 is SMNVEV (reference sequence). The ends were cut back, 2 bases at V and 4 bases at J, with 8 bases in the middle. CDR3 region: CASSLGRDNEKLFF. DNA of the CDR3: TGTGCCAGCAGTTTAGGCAGGGATAATGAAAAACTGTTTTTT.

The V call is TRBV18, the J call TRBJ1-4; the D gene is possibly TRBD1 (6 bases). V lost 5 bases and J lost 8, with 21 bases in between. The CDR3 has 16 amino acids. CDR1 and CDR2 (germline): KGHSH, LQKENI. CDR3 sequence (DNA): TGTGCCAGCTCATCCCAGGGAGGGGGTTTTACGGAAAAACTGTTTTTT. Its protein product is CASSSQGGGFTEKLFF. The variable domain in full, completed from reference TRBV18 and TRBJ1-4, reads NAGVMQNPRHLVRRRGQEARLRCSPMKGHSHVYWYRQLPEEGLKFMVYLQKENIIDESGMPKERFSAEFPKEGPSILRIQQVVRGDSAAYFCASSSQGGGFTEKLFFGSGTQLSVL.

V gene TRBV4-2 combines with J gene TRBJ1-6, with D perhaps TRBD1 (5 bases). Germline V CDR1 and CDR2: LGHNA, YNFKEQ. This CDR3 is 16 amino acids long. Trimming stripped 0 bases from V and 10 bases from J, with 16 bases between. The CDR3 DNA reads TGTGCCAGCAGCCAAGAAACCAGGGAGGCGCGGTCACCCCTCCACTTT. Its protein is CASSQETREARSPLHF.

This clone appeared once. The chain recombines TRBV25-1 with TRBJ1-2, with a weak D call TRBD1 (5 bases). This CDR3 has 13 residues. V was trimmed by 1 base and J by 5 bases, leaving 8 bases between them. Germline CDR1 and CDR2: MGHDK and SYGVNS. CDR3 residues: CASSESGYYGYTF. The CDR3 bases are TGTGCCAGCAGTGAATCAGGGTATTATGGCTACACCTTC.

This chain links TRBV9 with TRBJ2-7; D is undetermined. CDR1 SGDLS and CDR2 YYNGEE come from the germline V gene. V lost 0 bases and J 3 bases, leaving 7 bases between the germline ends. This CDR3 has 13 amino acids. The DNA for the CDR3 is TGTGCCAGCAGCGTAGGTCACGGCTACGAGCAGTACTTC. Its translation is CASSVGHGYEQYF. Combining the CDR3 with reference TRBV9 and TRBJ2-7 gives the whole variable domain DSGVTQTPKHLITATGQRVTLRCSPRSGDLSVYWYQQSLDQGLQFLIQYYNGEERAKGNILERFSAQQFPDLHSELNLSSLELGDSALYFCASSVGHGYEQYFGPGTRLTVT.

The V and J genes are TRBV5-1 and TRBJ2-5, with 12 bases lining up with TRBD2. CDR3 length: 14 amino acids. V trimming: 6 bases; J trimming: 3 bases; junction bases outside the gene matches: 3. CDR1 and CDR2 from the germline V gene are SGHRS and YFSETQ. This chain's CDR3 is CASTRLAGEETQYF. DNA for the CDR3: TGCGCCAGCACCCGACTAGCGGGGGAAGAGACCCAGTACTTC.

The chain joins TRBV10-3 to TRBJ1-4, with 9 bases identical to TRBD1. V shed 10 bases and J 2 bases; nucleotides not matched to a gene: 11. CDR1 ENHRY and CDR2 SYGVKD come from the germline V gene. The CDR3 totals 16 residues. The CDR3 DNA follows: TGTGCCACCGGAGGACACACAGGGGGCACTAATGAAAAACTGTTTTTT. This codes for CATGGHTGGTNEKLFF.